This TCR beta chain emerged from a study of beta chain features in type 1 diabetes. About the study: The study found patients and healthy donors alike in age, gender and cell yields. All samples together contributed more than 90,000,000 sorted cells for examination.

The whole isolated RNA underwent reverse transcription, so sequencing captured expressed TCRB transcripts. Using immunoSEQ multiplex PCR, the repertoire was profiled, and TCRdb retains in-frame clones only, with some absent. The table records nearly 700,000 clones, around an eighth of them present only once. Study conclusions and caveats: The cDNA sequencing approach could over-represent high-TCR-expressing cells. The study found moderately but significantly shorter TCRB CDR3s in all four CD4+ subsets of Type 1 diabetes patients. Diminished insertions and augmented deletions at VDJ junctions characterized type 1 diabetes patients.

Worth noting for this clone: Its target is not known.

CDR3 length: 18 amino acids. Germline assignment: CDR1 SGHAT and CDR2 FQNNGV. The V gene lost 4 bases and the J gene lost 6 bases, with 22 bases spanning the gap. The rearrangement uses TRBV11-2 and TRBJ1-6, with D perhaps matching TRBD1 (5 bases). The sequence derives from a man aged 18 to 29 with type 1 diabetes. Sequencing used naive CD4+ T cells from blood. CDR3 sequence: CASSSWPRTQAANSPLHF. DNA of the CDR3: TGTGCCAGCAGCTCATGGCCTCGGACACAAGCGGCTAATTCACCCCTCCACTTT.